What follows are 2 T cell receptor beta chains derived from one specimen sequenced in a study of T cell responses to AZD1222 COVID-19 vaccine. Here immunoSEQ multiplex PCR was the method, and the copy in TCRdb shows in-frame clones only, minus some. Of about 140,000 clones listed, more than 75% are singletons. Here the sequenced sample was peripheral blood, taken 28 days after the second AZD1222 dose. The source of these receptors is an adult who received the AZD1222 COVID-19 vaccine.

In DNA, the CDR3 is TGCAGCGTTGGGGCGGGAGCTCAAAACATTCAGTACTTC. Its translation is CSVGAGAQNIQYF. The rearrangement links TRBV29-1 to TRBJ2-4; TRBD2 matches 7 bases. The germline gives CDR1 SQVTM, CDR2 ANQGSEA. V shed 4 bases, J shed 5 bases, and the junction held 5 bases outside the gene matches. The CDR3 is 13 amino acids.

The gene calls are TRBV7-6 and TRBJ1-4; D is unresolved. V was shortened by 3 bases and J by 7 bases, with 15 bases between the two germline ends. Germline values: CDR1 SGHVS, CDR2 FNYEAQ. The CDR3 totals 15 residues. For the CDR3, the DNA is TGTGCCAGCAGCTTTAATTCCCAAATGGGTGAAAAACTGTTTTTT. Translating it yields CASSFNSQMGEKLFF.